The next 26 T cell receptor beta chains were all read from a single sample in a study of STAT3 mutations in large granular lymphocyte leukemia. Findings and limits, study-wide: At least one immunodominant TCR beta clonotype appeared in every T-cell large granular lymphocyte leukemia patient.

For these TCRs, the target antigens are not known. This table comes from immunoSEQ multiplex PCR, and its TCRdb copy is limited to in-frame clones, with some not included. The table shows 2,000 to 3,000 clones, with over 60% occurring only once. Sequenced: peripheral blood mononuclear cells. Receptor source: a man aged 60-69 years with T-cell large granular lymphocyte leukemia. Some clones in this sample may be carry-over from other donors' samples.

The rearrangement uses TRBV18 and TRBJ2-1; D may match TRBD1 or TRBD2 (6 bases each). Trimming cost V 6 bases and J 0 bases, with 15 bases left between them. This CDR3 contains 16 residues. CDR1 KGHSH and CDR2 LQKENI come from the germline V gene. CDR3 loop: CASSPGEGVSYNEQFF. The CDR3 nucleotides read TGTGCCAGCTCTCCGGGAGAGGGGGTCTCCTACAATGAGCAGTTCTTC.

Only a few counts were recorded for this clone. The chain has TRBV30 and TRBJ2-5; 7 positions agree with TRBD1. The germline CDR1 and CDR2 sequences are GTSNPN and SVGIG (reference sequence). V was pared by 5 bases and J by 5 bases, with 2 bases of the junction left unmatched. This CDR3 contains 11 residues. CDR3 coding DNA: TGTGCCTGGGACAGGGTGGAGACCCAGTACTTC. Amino acids: CAWDRVETQYF. The full variable domain, in which reference TRBV30 and TRBJ2-5 provide the parts outside the CDR3, is SQTIHQWPATLVQPVGSPLSLECTVEGTSNPNLYWYRQAAGRGLQLLFYSVGIGQISSEVPQNLSASRPQDRQFILSSKKLLLSDSGFYLCAWDRVETQYFGPGTRLLVL.

This chain uses TRBV5-1 with TRBJ2-7, with 8 positions matching TRBD2. There are 15 residues in the CDR3. The V and J ends lost 3 bases and 2 bases, in that order; junction bases with no gene match: 7. Germline CDR1 and CDR2: SGHRS and YFSETQ. The chain's CDR3 is CASSSSGGATYEQYF. CDR3 nucleotide sequence: TGCGCCAGCAGCTCCTCCGGGGGGGCAACCTACGAGCAGTACTTC.

This sequence joins TRBV30 and TRBJ1-2, with TRBD1 matching 8 bases. The CDR3 is made up of 13 amino acids. V gave up 0 bases and J gave up 8 bases; unmatched junction bases: 5. Per germline, CDR1 GTSNPN and CDR2 SVGIG (reference sequence). The CDR3 loop is CAWSVSGGNGYTF. CDR3 coding DNA: TGTGCCTGGAGTGTATCAGGGGGCAACGGCTACACCTTC.

The rearrangement links TRBV27 to TRBJ1-5; 7 bases are a match to TRBD1. The trim removed 2 bases at V and 5 bases at J, leaving 3 bases unmatched. Germline CDR1 MNHEY, CDR2 SMNVEV (reference sequence). CDR3 length: 14 amino acids. The CDR3 coding sequence is TGTGCCAGCAGTTTAACAGGGGAGTATCAGCCCCAGCATTTT. Translating it yields CASSLTGEYQPQHF.

The chain links TRBV30 to TRBJ1-1; D gene uncertain. Between the trimmed V and J ends, which lost 0 bases and 10 bases, there was a span of 12 bases. Germline values: CDR1 GTSNPN, CDR2 SVGIG (reference sequence). CDR3 length: 12 residues. CDR3 DNA: TGTGCCTGGAGTGTAGGGTTGGGTGCAGCTTTCTTT. Encoded protein: CAWSVGLGAAFF.

J is TRBJ2-7 and V is TRBV6-5; no clear D gene. V shed 1 base and J shed 6 bases, with 1 base lying between them. This CDR3 contains 10 residues. Germline values: CDR1 MNHEY, CDR2 SVGAGI. The CDR3 bases are TGTGCCAGCAGTTACTGCGAGCAGTACGTC. Translating it yields CASSYCEQYV.

V usage is TRBV29-1 and J usage is TRBJ2-7; 7 bases agree with TRBD1. The junction had 9 bases not matched to a gene; V was cut back by 7 bases and J by 3 bases. CDR1 is SQVTM and CDR2 is ANQGSEA in the germline V gene. The CDR3 spans 13 residues. This CDR3 is CSASGGPNYEQYF. In nucleotides, the CDR3 is TGCAGCGCATCAGGGGGACCGAACTACGAGCAGTACTTC.

The CDR3 nucleotides read TGCGCCAGCAGCTTGGTGGGGGGCGGCGAGCAGTACTTC. It encodes CASSLVGGGEQYF. The chain couples TRBV5-1 to TRBJ2-7; tentatively, D is TRBD1 or TRBD2 (6 bases each). Germline V gene data show CDR1 as SGHRS and CDR2 as YFSETQ. This CDR3 contains 13 residues. Trimming removed 0 bases at V and 6 bases at J, with 10 bases between.

This rearrangement joins TRBV30 to TRBJ1-4; D gene ambiguous. The germline gives CDR1 GTSNPN, CDR2 SVGIG (reference sequence). This CDR3 spans 12 amino acids. The V end was cut by 6 bases, the J end by 7 bases, with 12 bases between. The DNA of the CDR3 is TGTGCCTGCCAGTCTCGTGCTGAAAAACTGTTTTTT. The encoded protein is CACQSRAEKLFF.

This clone was counted a few times. The rearrangement links TRBV29-1 to TRBJ2-3, with a possible D match to TRBD1 (6 bases). This CDR3 spans 15 amino acids. Deletions cut 4 bases from V and 0 bases from J, with 14 bases between. In germline, CDR1 is SQVTM, CDR2 ANQGSEA. The CDR3 is CSVARGGTSTDTQYF. In DNA form, the CDR3 reads TGCAGCGTTGCGCGAGGGGGAACTAGCACAGATACGCAGTATTTT.

V usage is TRBV5-1 and J usage is TRBJ2-7; 7 bases map to TRBD1. The CDR3 sequence is 13 residues long. Germline V gene sequence: CDR1 SGHRS, CDR2 YFSETQ. The V segment lost 1 base and the J segment 6 bases; nucleotides outside the gene matches: 4. The CDR3 is CASSLQTGVEQYF. The CDR3 coding sequence is TGCGCCAGCAGCTTGCAAACAGGGGTCGAGCAGTACTTC.

V is TRBV29-1 and J is TRBJ1-1; TRBD1 aligns across 7 bases. After removal of 6 bases from V and 1 base from J, the junction contained 2 bases not matched to a gene. The germline V gene encodes CDR1 SQVTM and CDR2 ANQGSEA. This CDR3 contains 12 residues. The CDR3 here is CSVGQRNTEAFF. The CDR3 region has the DNA TGCAGCGTGGGACAGAGGAACACTGAAGCTTTCTTT.

Only a few counts were recorded for this clone. The chain is built from TRBV9 and TRBJ2-3; no firm D call. V dropped 4 bases and J dropped 5 bases, with 11 bases sitting between them. CDR1 and CDR2 from the germline V gene are SGDLS and YYNGEE. The CDR3 spans 13 residues. This CDR3 reads CASSRAGLDTQYF. CDR3 coding DNA: TGTGCCAGCAGCCGGGCTGGGTTAGATACGCAGTATTTT.

V and J are TRBV5-1 and TRBJ2-3, with a weak D call TRBD2 (5 bases). Trimming took off 1 base at V and 5 bases at J, with 17 bases between the two ends. In germline, CDR1 is SGHRS, CDR2 YFSETQ. The CDR3 has 16 residues. CDR3 residues: CASSLPRGGFEDTQYF. DNA for the CDR3: TGCGCCAGCAGCTTGCCCCGAGGAGGATTTGAAGATACGCAGTATTTT.

The chain is built from TRBV7-9 and TRBJ1-2; TRBD1 agrees at 7 bases. CDR1 and CDR2 from the germline V gene are SEHNR and FQNEAQ (reference sequence). J gave up 5 bases and V 3 bases, and 9 bases lay outside the gene matches. The CDR3 is made up of 15 amino acids. The DNA of the CDR3 is TGTGCCAGCAGCTTTACCGACAGGGTTATGTATGGCTACACCTTC. This codes for CASSFTDRVMYGYTF.

This clone showed up just once. The V call is TRBV5-4, the J call TRBJ2-7, with D perhaps matching TRBD1 (5 bases). Germline loops: CDR1 SGHNT, CDR2 YYREEE (reference sequence). V lost 0 bases and J 6 bases, leaving 10 bases between the germline ends. The CDR3 is made up of 13 amino acids. Here the CDR3 reads CASSLEQAREQYF. Written as DNA, the CDR3 is TGTGCCAGCAGCTTGGAACAGGCTCGCGAGCAGTACTTC.

The chain has TRBV5-1 and TRBJ2-7; no firm D call. V was shortened by 3 bases and J by 0 bases, with 1 base between the two germline ends. This CDR3 has 11 residues. The germline V gene encodes CDR1 SGHRS and CDR2 YFSETQ. Written as DNA, the CDR3 is TGCGCCAGCAGCTACTCCTACGAGCAGTACTTC. Translated, it gives CASSYSYEQYF.

This rearrangement joins TRBV5-3 to TRBJ2-5; D gene ambiguous. TRBV5-3 is known as an ORF, though its function is uncertain. Trimming removed 4 bases from V and 2 bases from J, with 6 bases in between. There are 12 residues in the CDR3. The CDR3 protein is CARSRQQETQYF. CDR3 nucleotides: TGTGCCAGAAGCAGGCAGCAAGAGACCCAGTACTTC.

The chain combines TRBV5-1 with TRBJ2-1; perhaps TRBD1 as D (6 bases). The CDR3 sequence is 15 residues long. V gave up 1 base and J gave up 6 bases, with 14 bases separating them. CDR1 and CDR2 from the germline V gene are SGHRS and YFSETQ. CDR3 region: CASSLSSGVGNEQFF. The CDR3 DNA reads TGCGCCAGCAGCTTGTCTTCAGGGGTCGGCAATGAGCAGTTCTTC. Based on the CDR3 plus reference TRBV5-1 and TRBJ2-1, the full variable domain is KAGVTQTPRYLIKTRGQQVTLSCSPISGHRSVSWYQQTPGQGLQFLFEYFSETQRNKGNFPGRFSGRQFSNSRSEMNVSTLELGDSALYLCASSLSSGVGNEQFFGPGTRLTVL.

A single count supports this clone. The chain has TRBV30 and TRBJ2-3, with 8 bases lining up with TRBD2. Germline V CDR1 and CDR2: GTSNPN, SVGIG (reference sequence). The CDR3 covers 17 residues. V dropped 1 base and J dropped 4; count of bases not matched to a gene: 13. CDR3 region: CAWSATRTSLFADTQYF. The CDR3 nucleotides read TGTGCCTGGAGTGCAACAAGGACTAGCTTATTCGCAGATACGCAGTATTTT.

The chain uses TRBV20-1 and TRBJ1-4; D is unresolved. Germline lookup yields CDR1 DFQATT and CDR2 SNEGSKA (reference sequence). This CDR3 has 11 amino acids. With 5 bases removed from V and 8 bases from J, the gap between germline ends came to 9 bases. CDR3 sequence: CSAYLREKLFF. The CDR3 DNA follows: TGCAGTGCTTACTTACGGGAAAAACTGTTTTTT.

The chain combines TRBV5-6 with TRBJ2-7; D might be TRBD1 (6 bases). The CDR3 runs 15 residues. The V end lost 4 bases, the J end lost 2 bases, and 16 bases lay between the germline ends. Per the germline V gene, CDR1 is SGHDT and CDR2 is YYEEEE. CDR3 DNA sequence: TGTGCCAGCAGCCCGATGGAGAACAGGGCCTACGAGCAGTACTTC. Translation gives CASSPMENRAYEQYF.

CDR3 bases: TGTGCCATCAGCCAGGACAGGGGTCGTGGCTACACCTTC. Amino acids: CAISQDRGRGYTF. The chain employs TRBV10-3 and TRBJ1-2; 9 bases align to TRBD1. CDR3 length: 13 amino acids. Germline CDR1 and CDR2: ENHRY and SYGVKD. V was pared by 6 bases and J by 7 bases, with 6 bases of the junction left unmatched.

The gene calls are TRBV5-4 and TRBJ2-7; D may be TRBD1 or TRBD2 (5 bases each). From germline, CDR1 is SGHNT and CDR2 YYREEE (reference sequence). The CDR3 has 14 amino acids. Trimming took 0 bases from V and 7 from J, leaving 14 bases between them. CDR3 DNA: TGTGCCAGCAGCTTGGTGGGACGGCTTGGGGAGCAGTACTTC. Amino acids: CASSLVGRLGEQYF.

This clone was found a few times. The chain is built from TRBV7-7 and TRBJ2-5; D gene uncertain. V gave up 0 bases and J gave up 4 bases, with 6 bases separating them. The CDR3 totals 13 residues. The germline gives CDR1 SSHAT, CDR2 FNYEAQ (reference sequence). The CDR3 nucleotides read TGTGCCAGCAGCTTAGCTATAGGAGAGACCCAGTACTTC. Amino acid sequence: CASSLAIGETQYF.